The 29 T cell receptor beta chains presented below share a single source sample, sequenced in a study of blood T cells in healthy people across ages (dated by TCRdb to between 2014 and 2017). Libraries were built with 5' RACE. The sequencing machine was an Illumina HiSeq 2500. A second PCR of roughly 7 to 11 cycles was performed with a sample-barcoded 5' primer and a J-beta primer mix. Starting from the raw public reads, TCRdb applied fastp trimming at Q25, assembled clones with MiXCR and retained in-frame beta chains. Each CDR3 protein appears once, grouped with its most common genes and DNA. Here the sample has around 1.5 million distinct CDR3 sequences; approximately 59% occur a single time. The ten largest clones capture about 6.7% of the sample. Sequencing input: blood. These receptors were obtained from a man aged 18 to 35 in good health.

This clonotype appeared a single time. The V gene is TRBV6-6, the J gene TRBJ2-5, with a possible D match to TRBD2 (5 bases). This CDR3 comprises 15 residues. V was shortened by 4 bases and J by 11 bases, with 23 bases between the two germline ends. Germline V gives CDR1 MNHNY, CDR2 SVGAGI (reference sequence). The CDR3 protein is CASSFGPSPRNEQYF. In DNA, the CDR3 is TGTGCCAGCAGTTTTGGTCCTAGCCCTAGGAATGAGCAGTACTTC.

The chain employs TRBV11-3 and TRBJ2-5, with 8 bases that match TRBD1. The J segment lost 12 bases and the V segment lost 4 bases, leaving 4 bases of the junction unmatched. This CDR3 has 11 amino acids. Germline V gives CDR1 SGHNT, CDR2 YENEEA. The chain's CDR3 is CASSSQGEEYF. The CDR3 nucleotides read TGTGCCAGCAGCTCACAGGGGGAGGAGTACTTC.

The chain carries TRBV4-1 and TRBJ2-7, with 10 bases fitting TRBD1. From germline, CDR1 is MGHRA and CDR2 YSYEKL. The CDR3 runs to 15 residues. The V gene end was trimmed by 5 bases and the J gene end by 2 bases; junction bases not matched to a gene: 6. DNA for the CDR3: TGCGCCAGCAGCGCCGGACAGGGGGGAACCTACGAGCAGTACTTC. This codes for CASSAGQGGTYEQYF.

This rearrangement joins TRBV20-1 to TRBJ2-3; 9 bases match TRBD2. The CDR3 loop spans 14 amino acids. Unmatched junction bases numbered 9, after V lost 5 bases and J lost 6 bases. The V gene's germline CDR1 is DFQATT and CDR2 SNEGSKA (reference sequence). The CDR3 protein is CSASLAGNPDTQYF. CDR3 nucleotides: TGCAGTGCTTCCCTAGCGGGGAATCCGGATACGCAGTATTTT.

V gene TRBV13 combines with J gene TRBJ2-7; a possible D gene is TRBD1 (6 bases). This CDR3 is 13 amino acids long. The germline V gene encodes CDR1 PRHDT and CDR2 FYEKMQ (reference sequence). The V gene lost 2 bases and the J gene lost 2 bases, with 7 bases spanning the gap. CDR3 residues: CASSLNRAYEQYF. CDR3 bases: TGTGCCAGCAGCTTAAACAGGGCCTACGAGCAGTACTTC.

The V call is TRBV3-1, the J call TRBJ1-2; D not resolved. The CDR3 extends over 14 amino acids. V shed 0 bases and J shed 0 bases, with 5 bases lying between them. The germline gives CDR1 LGHDT, CDR2 YNNKEL (reference sequence). This CDR3 is CASSQETSNYGYTF. As DNA, the CDR3 is TGTGCCAGCAGCCAAGAGACCTCTAACTATGGCTACACCTTC. The full variable domain, with the rest looked up from reference TRBV3-1 and TRBJ1-2, is DTAVSQTPKYLVTQMGNDKSIKCEQNLGHDTMYWYKQDSKKFLKIMFSYNNKELIINETVPNRFSPKSPDKAHLNLHINSLELGDSAVYFCASSQETSNYGYTFGSGTRLTVV.

This clonotype appeared once. This chain joins TRBV7-8 and TRBJ2-2, with 15 nucleotides matching TRBD2. The CDR3 runs to 18 residues. Germline V lookup: CDR1 SGHVS, CDR2 FQNEAQ. Unmatched junction bases numbered 8, after V lost 5 bases and J lost 4 bases. The CDR3 nucleotides are TGTGCCAGCAGCCCCTGGACTAGCGGGAGGGCCTCCACCGGGGAGCTGTTTTTT. This translates into CASSPWTSGRASTGELFF.

Remarks on this clonotype: Relative to the germline gene, one junction end is altered; a read error may explain this. The chain recombines TRBV4-3 with TRBJ2-5; unclear D gene. The J call may be incorrect, as the DNA end agrees better with TRBJ2-7. Germline CDR1 and CDR2: LGHNA and YSLEER. This CDR3 region has 13 residues. This chain's CDR3 is CTSSHQDPYEQYF. The DNA for the CDR3 is TGCACCAGCAGCCATCAAGACCCATACGAGCAGTACTTC.

The chain is built from TRBV4-1 and TRBJ1-4, with 8 bases lining up with TRBD1. CDR1 and CDR2 from the germline V gene are MGHRA and YSYEKL. V lost 2 bases to trimming and J lost 4 bases; unmatched junction nucleotides: 9. The CDR3 has 17 residues. The CDR3 sequence is CASSQPEGDRYNEKLFF. In nucleotides, the CDR3 is TGCGCCAGCAGCCAACCGGAAGGGGACAGGTATAATGAAAAACTGTTTTTT.

J is TRBJ2-3 and V is TRBV30; the match to TRBD2 covers 10 bases. The J segment lost 1 base and the V segment lost 3 bases, leaving 4 bases of the junction unmatched. Germline V gives CDR1 GTSNPN, CDR2 SVGIG (reference sequence). The CDR3 is 15 amino acids. The CDR3 loop reads CAWRPGLAGTDTQYF. The DNA for the CDR3 is TGTGCCTGGAGGCCCGGACTAGCGGGCACAGATACGCAGTATTTT.

This clonotype came up a few times. The chain combines TRBV4-1 with TRBJ1-2, with D tentatively TRBD1 (5 bases). Germline V lookup: CDR1 MGHRA, CDR2 YSYEKL. This CDR3 comprises 15 residues. Trimming took off 0 bases at V and 2 bases at J, with 10 bases between the two ends. The CDR3 loop is CASSQDSTVNYGYTF. The CDR3, as DNA: TGCGCCAGCAGCCAAGACTCGACAGTAAACTATGGCTACACCTTC.

Only one count was recorded for this clonotype. The chain uses TRBV6-6 and TRBJ2-4, with a weak D call TRBD2 (5 bases). Per germline, CDR1 MNHNY and CDR2 SVGAGI (reference sequence). Trimming removed 6 bases from V and 3 bases from J, with 12 bases in between. There are 14 residues in the CDR3. CDR3 in amino acids: CASRHYGNKNIQYF. The CDR3 DNA sequence: TGTGCCAGCAGACATTACGGGAACAAAAACATTCAGTACTTC.

This clonotype was recorded a few times. The chain has TRBV5-1 and TRBJ1-5; D not resolved. With 4 bases removed from V and 2 bases from J, the gap between germline ends came to 16 bases. Per germline, CDR1 SGHRS and CDR2 YFSETQ. The CDR3 sequence is 16 residues long. The chain's CDR3 is CASSPTGVNGNQPQHF. In DNA, the CDR3 is TGCGCCAGCAGCCCAACGGGTGTGAACGGCAATCAGCCCCAGCATTTT.

The chain carries TRBV12-3 or TRBV12-4 and TRBJ2-3; 10 nucleotides agree with TRBD2. This CDR3 is 18 amino acids long. With V trimmed by 3 bases and J by 8 bases, 17 bases remained unmatched. Here the CDR3 reads CASSFYEAGGSPSGTQYF. The DNA of the CDR3 is TGTGCCAGCAGTTTTTATGAAGCGGGAGGGTCCCCCTCGGGTACGCAGTATTTT.

This clonotype was detected only once. The V call is TRBV12-3 or TRBV12-4, the J call TRBJ1-4, with unresolved D. The CDR3 consists of 14 residues. Trimming shortened V by 5 bases and J by 3 bases, and 10 bases separated the two germline ends. CDR3 nucleotide sequence: TGTGCCAGCAGTCGCCGGGTACCTAATGAAAAACTGTTTTTT. Amino acid sequence: CASSRRVPNEKLFF.

The J gene is TRBJ1-6, the V gene TRBV20-1, with 10 nucleotides matching TRBD1. This CDR3 comprises 14 residues. Germline V gene sequence: CDR1 DFQATT, CDR2 SNEGSKA (reference sequence). With V trimmed by 4 bases and J by 4 bases, 1 base remained unmatched. The CDR3 DNA follows: TGCAGTGCTATGGACAGGGGGTATAATTCACCCCTCCACTTT. Amino acid sequence: CSAMDRGYNSPLHF.

The chain combines TRBV15 with TRBJ2-1; a possible D gene is TRBD1 (6 bases). Germline CDR1 LNHNV, CDR2 YYDKDF (reference sequence). Trimming removed 9 bases at V and 0 bases at J, with 12 bases between. This CDR3 has 14 amino acids. CDR3 sequence: CATTTGYSYNEQFF. The CDR3 coding sequence is TGTGCCACGACCACAGGGTACTCCTACAATGAGCAGTTCTTC.

V usage is TRBV7-9 and J usage is TRBJ2-4, with D possibly matching TRBD2 (6 bases). The J call is doubtful: the DNA matches TRBJ2-5 better. CDR1 SEHNR and CDR2 FQNEAQ come from the germline V gene (reference sequence). This CDR3 spans 14 amino acids. CDR3 sequence reads: CASSLSGQPETQYF. CDR3 DNA sequence: TGTGCCAGCAGCCTAAGCGGGCAGCCAGAGACCCAGTACTTC.

The V and J genes are TRBV20-1 and TRBJ2-7; 9 positions agree with TRBD1. The CDR3 has 14 amino acids. V lost 4 bases and J lost 5; bases outside the gene matches: 9. Germline V gives CDR1 DFQATT, CDR2 SNEGSKA (reference sequence). DNA for the CDR3: TGCAGTGCTAATACCGGGACAGGGATTAACGAGCAGTACTTC. Protein product: CSANTGTGINEQYF.

The table lists this clonotype with a few counts. The genes are TRBV5-4 and TRBJ2-7; D perhaps matches TRBD2 (6 bases). Germline CDR1 SGHNT, CDR2 YYREEE (reference sequence). The V end was cut by 0 bases, the J end by 1 base, with 14 bases between. The CDR3 contains 16 residues. The CDR3 DNA sequence: TGTGCCAGCAGCTTGGGGAGGCGGGAATGGTCCTACGAGCAGTACTTC. It yields the protein CASSLGRREWSYEQYF.

This clonotype was seen more than once but under ten times. The chain couples TRBV12-3 or TRBV12-4 to TRBJ2-5; D gene uncertain. The CDR3 has 11 amino acids. Trimming removed 5 bases at V and 11 bases at J, with 12 bases between. DNA for the CDR3: TGTGCCAGCAGTCCCGACAATGAGCAGTACTTC. This gives the protein CASSPDNEQYF.

This clonotype has more than one count but fewer than ten. The chain links TRBV27 to TRBJ1-1; 9 bases line up with TRBD1. The CDR3 consists of 14 residues. The germline CDR1 and CDR2 sequences are MNHEY and SMNVEV (reference sequence). Germline trimming cut 0 bases from V and 11 bases from J; bases unmatched to any gene: 7. The CDR3 region is CASSLSQGAQTAFF. DNA for the CDR3: TGTGCCAGCAGTTTATCACAGGGGGCGCAGACGGCTTTCTTT.

The V and J genes are TRBV7-9 and TRBJ1-5; 7 nucleotides agree with TRBD1. The ends lost 3 bases at V and 0 bases at J; junction bases unmatched: 11. The CDR3 consists of 18 residues. Germline-derived CDR1 and CDR2 are SEHNR and FQNEAQ (reference sequence). The CDR3 sequence is CASSFIPGTAYSNQPQHF. The CDR3 DNA follows: TGTGCCAGCAGCTTTATCCCCGGGACAGCATATAGCAATCAGCCCCAGCATTTT.

In DNA form, the CDR3 reads TGTGCCAGCAGTTTCCACCCATCAACCGGGGGCGGGGACGAGCAGTACTTC. This encodes CASSFHPSTGGGDEQYF. This chain uses TRBV12-3 or TRBV12-4 with TRBJ2-7; D is perhaps TRBD1 or TRBD2 (6 bases each). This CDR3 contains 17 residues. Trimming stripped 3 bases from V and 5 bases from J, with 23 bases between.

This clonotype was seen more than once but under ten times. The gene calls are TRBV12-3 or TRBV12-4 and TRBJ2-7; TRBD1 might be the D (6 bases). The CDR3 spans 11 residues. V gave up 2 bases and J gave up 9 bases, with 8 bases separating them. CDR3 nucleotide sequence: TGTGCCAGCAGTTTACAACAGGGGCAGTACTTC. Its translation is CASSLQQGQYF.

J is TRBJ2-7 and V is TRBV20-1; 9 nucleotides agree with TRBD1. The CDR3 extends over 15 amino acids. The germline V gene has CDR1 DFQATT and CDR2 SNEGSKA (reference sequence). V lost 0 bases to trimming and J lost 1 base; unmatched junction nucleotides: 4. The CDR3 DNA sequence: TGCAGTGCTAGAGATGCGGGACAGGGATCCTACGAGCAGTACTTC. Protein product: CSARDAGQGSYEQYF.

This clonotype has a handful of counts. The V call is TRBV20-1, the J call TRBJ1-2; D remains unclear. The CDR3 has 12 residues. Trimming cost V 3 bases and J 7 bases, with 12 bases left between them. Looked up from germline, CDR1 is DFQATT and CDR2 is SNEGSKA (reference sequence). CDR3 region: CSAREETVGYTF. CDR3 in DNA: TGCAGTGCTAGGGAGGAAACAGTTGGCTACACCTTC.

The V call is TRBV5-1, the J call TRBJ2-1, with a tentative D call TRBD2 (5 bases). The V end lost 7 bases, the J end lost 0 bases, and 14 bases lay between the germline ends. Looked up from germline, CDR1 is SGHRS and CDR2 is YFSETQ. There are 15 residues in the CDR3. The CDR3 sequence is CASASPGSSYNEQFF. CDR3 nucleotide sequence: TGCGCCAGCGCCTCGCCGGGGAGCTCCTACAATGAGCAGTTCTTC.

This clonotype was seen a handful of times. The chain is built from TRBV7-2 and TRBJ2-1; TRBD2 aligns across 10 bases. The CDR3 totals 16 residues. Germline V lookup: CDR1 SGHTA, CDR2 FQGNSA. With 1 base clipped from V and 8 bases from J, the junction kept 8 bases outside the gene matches. CDR3 region: CASSLGGSGRFDEQFF. In nucleotides, the CDR3 is TGTGCCAGCAGCTTAGGCGGTAGCGGGAGGTTCGATGAGCAGTTCTTC.